Given below is one T cell receptor (beta chain) in context. What antigen it recognizes has not been identified. No base quality values were provided; no much bigger clone lies one nucleotide off. TCR CDR3 regions were amplified from genomic DNA by multiplex PCR using the deep immunoSEQ assay. Extracted genomic DNA from each cell subset was distributed evenly across all wells of several immunoSEQ 96-well plates, and each plate was treated as a replicate. For sorted subsets, about 210 ng of genomic DNA, equivalent to 25,000 to 30,000 T cell genomes, went into each replicate PCR. Purified libraries were quantified with a Qubit 3.0 fluorometer, sized on a Bioanalyzer 2100, and re-quantified with the KAPA Library Quantification kit. Every immunoSEQ 96-well plate was sequenced on a separate single-read 150-cycle Illumina NextSeq 550 flow cell. From the authors' description of their analysis: Because only junctional sequences without quality scores were contained in the immunoSEQ output, filtering matching that applied to full-length reads could not be performed. To assign V/J genes and CDR3, sequences were annotated against IMGT germline references using PyIR, a Python wrapper for IgBLAST v1.9. Reads were filtered out if the reads had weak V/J assignments (E-value above 1e-6), no CDR3, stop codons, out-of-frame junctions, or ambiguous translated residues. V3J clonotypes were defined by identical inferred V gene, J gene, and CDR3 amino acid sequence. To compute the percentage overlap between repertoires, the number of shared unique clonotypes was divided by the size of the smaller repertoire. Richness of each repertoire was evaluated using RTK rarefaction, the Chao1 estimator, and Recon v2.1 estimates of unobserved clonotypes. For all TCRbeta clonotypes obtained by the gDNA method from four donors, generation probabilities were computed with OLGA. The immuneACCESS repertoire file appears here via TCRdb, limited to in-frame rearrangements. These files lack a portion of the clones; in checked studies, under half of the deficit traces to unresolved V genes, and the cause of the others is not known. The DNA gave D and trimming, while V, J and clone size come from that table. In all, the sample holds under 200,000 clones, and just under 95% of those were seen once. The ten largest account for 0.067% of the sample.

This record belongs to a study of shared clonotypes between healthy human individuals (TCRdb year 2020). Concerning the study at large: The cohort comprised a couple of women and a few men aged 18 to 49 years. Per donor, three plates each were used for CD4 naive and CD4 memory, two for CD8 naive, and one for CD8 memory. To estimate repertoire size and how much clonotypes are shared between individuals, the study performed deep sequencing of blood TCR repertoires from about five healthy adults. Libraries were prepared and TCR repertoires were sequenced by different laboratories using diverse techniques, in order to increase sequencing depth and limit assay-specific biases. Per donor, leukapheresis produced somewhere between about 0.9 and 10 billion PBMCs. What the research found in general, with its limitations: Based on pairwise subsampling, the degree of clonotype sharing among donors was expected to be affected by sequencing depth. Compared with non-shared clonotypes, the clonotypes found in all four sorted-subset donors had higher generation probabilities. When a handful of donors were compared, the shared fraction of clonotypes was 5% to 6.5% for naive CD4, about 4% for naive CD8, 2% to 2.5% for memory CD4, and less than 0.45% for memory CD8. Larger estimated clonotype richness was generally found for naive subsets than for memory subsets. Rarefaction of sorted-subset datasets indicated incomplete sequencing despite the large sequencing depth. Sampling was limited to blood, and TCR repertoires in tissue likely differ from TCR repertoires in blood. The small number of donors limited the genetic and exposure-history diversity represented.

The donors were healthy, HIV-negative adults who had no recently reported acute infections or vaccinations. Only Caucasian adults living in Nashville, Tennessee, USA were represented among the donors. Magnetic negative selection was used to enrich CD4+ T cells, after which naive cells were positively selected on CD45RA and the negative fraction became the memory subset. Blood was collected by leukapheresis, and PBMCs were isolated by Ficoll-Histopaque density gradient centrifugation and then cryopreserved in liquid nitrogen vapor phase. Purity and quantity of every magnetically sorted T cell population were checked by analytical flow cytometry. Genomic DNA was isolated from every sorted fraction and measured by UV absorbance on a Nanodrop 2000c. CDR1 MNHEY and CDR2 SMNVEV were looked up in the germline V gene (reference sequence). The CDR3 has 15 amino acids, counting the end cysteine and phenylalanine. Only the CDR3 portion is preserved as DNA: 45 bases, with reading frame beginning at the first base. Compared with germline, V lacks 2 bases and J lacks 3 bases; bases without a gene match: 4.

The chain couples TRBV27 to TRBJ2-7, and 10 junction bases match TRBD2. The clonotype originates from a woman between 25 and 40 years old in good health. Sequencing used naive CD4+ T cells sorted from blood. The sample's cell subset or site, from its label and the paper: CD45RA+ positively selected. This receptor carries the CDR3 CASSLRLAGLYEQYF. The DNA sequence is as follows: TGTGCCAGCAGTTTAAGACTAGCGGGTCTCTACGAGCAGTACTTC.